This TCR beta chain was sequenced for a study of T-cell memory formation after mild COVID-19. V was pared by 4 bases and J by 0 bases, with 15 bases between. The CDR3 loop spans 17 amino acids. Germline CDR1 is LGHNA and CDR2 is YNFKEQ. In TCRdb, the 5' RACE reads were re-called with MiXCR into one record per CDR3 protein. The sample lists approximately 190,000 distinct CDR3 sequences, around 17% occurring once. This TCR came from an adult woman who had mild COVID-19 (a few samples of this study predate the infection). Cell type and time point are not known. The rearrangement links TRBV4-2 to TRBJ1-4, with a weak D call TRBD1 (5 bases). Sequenced sample: PBMCs or a T cell subset sorted from them (not recorded which). This chain's CDR3 is CASSRGPVQATNEKLFF. DNA for the CDR3: TGTGCCAGCAGCCGGGGTCCGGTACAGGCAACTAATGAAAAACTGTTTTTT.